This is a list of T cell receptor beta chains from one sample in a study of T cell repertoires in cytomegalovirus infection. TCRdb passed the reads through MiXCR, listing each CDR3 protein once. This table has 640,000 or so distinct CDR3 sequences, about 30% appearing once. Their antigens are not known. This material consisted of cultured PBMCs, taken from culture after CMV antigen stimulation. These receptors all stem from a human donor in good health (CMV status not recorded). Some clones in this sample may be carry-over from other donors' samples. Each CDR3 is given with its conserved first and last residue. A D gene is named only where the DNA matches it firmly. Part of the rows lack a size; the others show once, few, many or a class for expanded clones.

length,J,V,D,size,DNA,CDR3
15,TRBJ1-2,TRBV6-6,NA,NA,TGTGCCAGCAGTTACGTACAGGGCGCGGCGGGGGGCTACACCTTC,CASSYVQGAAGGYTF
15,TRBJ1-3,TRBV23-1,TRBD1,NA,TGCGCCAGCCGAAGGACAGGGGCTAATGGAAACACCATATATTTT,CASRRTGANGNTIYF
12,TRBJ1-6,TRBV10-3,NA,NA,TGTGCCATCAGTGAGTCGGCTTCACCCCTCCACTTT,CAISESASPLHF
14,TRBJ1-5,TRBV19,TRBD1,NA,TGTGCCAGTAGGAGGGACAGGGGGAGGGAGCCCCAGCATTTT,CASRRDRGREPQHF
16,TRBJ2-2,TRBV4-1,NA,NA,TGCGCCAGCAGCCAAGAGGATGGGTTCGGGGTCGGGGAGCTGTTTTTT,CASSQEDGFGVGELFF
16,TRBJ1-2,TRBV2,NA,few,TGTGCCAGCAGTGAAGCGCAAGGGAACATGGACTATGGCTACACCTTC,CASSEAQGNMDYGYTF
12,TRBJ1-1,TRBV6-1,NA,few,TGTGCCAGCAGTGACGGGTTTACTGAAGCTTTCTTT,CASSDGFTEAFF
14,TRBJ2-7,TRBV27,NA,NA,TGTGCCAGCAGAAGGACCGGGACCTCCTACGAGCAGTACTTC,CASRRTGTSYEQYF
19,TRBJ1-2,TRBV12-3/TRBV12-4,TRBD1,NA,TGTGCCAGCAGAACCGGTATCCGGGACAGGGAAGTCCCAGCCTATGGCTACACCTTC,CASRTGIRDREVPAYGYTF
15,TRBJ2-7,TRBV7-2,TRBD2,NA,TGTGCCAGCAGTCGGCTAGCGGGAGGAGGCTACGAGCAGTACTTC,CASSRLAGGGYEQYF
19,TRBJ2-1,TRBV7-8,TRBD2,few,TGTGCCAGCAGCCCTCGACTAGCGGGGAGTTCCCGCTCCTACAATGAGCAGTTCTTC,CASSPRLAGSSRSYNEQFF
14,TRBJ2-7,TRBV6-8,NA,NA,TGTGCCAGCAGGGGGAGGACGCCATGGGGGGAGCAGTACTTC,CASRGRTPWGEQYF
13,TRBJ2-7,TRBV2,NA,few,TGTGCCAGCAGTGAAGCGCTTCGTGTGACACAGTACTTC,CASSEALRVTQYF
13,TRBJ1-5,TRBV6-1,NA,NA,TGTGCCAGCGCGGCCAGGGCCGACCAGCCCCAGCATTTT,CASAARADQPQHF
13,TRBJ2-5,TRBV12-3/TRBV12-4,NA,NA,TGTGCCAGCAGTTTAGGGGGTTTGGGGACCCAGTACTTC,CASSLGGLGTQYF
10,TRBJ2-5,TRBV20-1,NA,few,TGCAGTGCTTCAGAAGAGACCCAGTACTTC,CSASEETQYF